Included here is one T cell receptor (beta chain) sequence, with context. Its antigen remains unknown. The source of the sample is a study of shared clonotypes between healthy human individuals. Regarding the study as a whole: In having few donors, the study represented limited genetic and exposure-history diversity. On the whole, naive subsets had larger estimated richness than memory subsets had.

Produced via immunoSEQ multiplex PCR; TCRdb's table is partial and in-frame only. Of some 1,100,000 clones in the sample, about four fifths were seen once. Per germline, CDR1 SNHLY and CDR2 FYNNEI. The CDR3 runs to 16 residues. J was trimmed by 7 bases and V by 3 bases; bases with no gene match: 6. Sequencing was performed on memory CD4+ T cells from PBMCs. Subset here: CD45RA-negative fraction. The gene calls are TRBV2 and TRBJ2-2; 12 bases agree with TRBD2. The source of this sequence is a young man in good health. Some clones in this sample may be carry-over from other donors' samples. The CDR3 protein is CASSEVGLAGFGELFF. The CDR3 nucleotides read TGTGCCAGCAGTGAGGTGGGACTAGCGGGTTTCGGGGAGCTGTTTTTT.